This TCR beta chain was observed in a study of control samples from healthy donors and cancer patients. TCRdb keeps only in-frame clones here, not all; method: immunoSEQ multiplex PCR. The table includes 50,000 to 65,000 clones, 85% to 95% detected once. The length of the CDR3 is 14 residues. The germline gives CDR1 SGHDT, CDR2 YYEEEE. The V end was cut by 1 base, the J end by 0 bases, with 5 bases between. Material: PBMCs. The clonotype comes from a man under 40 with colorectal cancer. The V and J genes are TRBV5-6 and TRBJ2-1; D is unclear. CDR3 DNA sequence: TGTGCCAGCAGCTTGTTCAGCTCCTACAATGAGCAGTTCTTC. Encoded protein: CASSLFSSYNEQFF.